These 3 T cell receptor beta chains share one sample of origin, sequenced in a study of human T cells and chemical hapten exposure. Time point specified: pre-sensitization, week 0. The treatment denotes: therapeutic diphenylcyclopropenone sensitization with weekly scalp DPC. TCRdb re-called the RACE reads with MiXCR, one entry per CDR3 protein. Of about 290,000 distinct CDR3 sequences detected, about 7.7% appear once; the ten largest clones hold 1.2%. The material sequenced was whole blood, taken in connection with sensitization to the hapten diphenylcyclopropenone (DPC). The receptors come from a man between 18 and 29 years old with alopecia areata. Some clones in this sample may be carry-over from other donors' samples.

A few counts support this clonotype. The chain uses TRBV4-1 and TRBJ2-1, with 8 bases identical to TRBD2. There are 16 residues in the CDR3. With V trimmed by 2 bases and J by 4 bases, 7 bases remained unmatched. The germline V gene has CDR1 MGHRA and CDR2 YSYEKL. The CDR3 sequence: CASSQYAGGLYNEQFF. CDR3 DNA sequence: TGCGCCAGCAGCCAATACGCGGGGGGCTTATACAATGAGCAGTTCTTC.

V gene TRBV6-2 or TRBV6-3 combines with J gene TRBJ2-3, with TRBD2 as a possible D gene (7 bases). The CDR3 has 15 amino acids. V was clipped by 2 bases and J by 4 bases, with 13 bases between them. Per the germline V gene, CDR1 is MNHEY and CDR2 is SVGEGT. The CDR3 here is CASSYGGGGADTQYF. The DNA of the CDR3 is TGTGCCAGCAGTTACGGAGGAGGGGGGGCAGATACGCAGTATTTT.

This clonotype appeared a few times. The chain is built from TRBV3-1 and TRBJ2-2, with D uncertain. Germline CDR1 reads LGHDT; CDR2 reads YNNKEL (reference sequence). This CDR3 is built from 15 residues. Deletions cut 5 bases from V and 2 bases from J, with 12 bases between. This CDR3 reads CASSFNGINTGELFF. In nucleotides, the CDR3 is TGTGCCAGCAGCTTTAATGGCATCAACACCGGGGAGCTGTTTTTT.